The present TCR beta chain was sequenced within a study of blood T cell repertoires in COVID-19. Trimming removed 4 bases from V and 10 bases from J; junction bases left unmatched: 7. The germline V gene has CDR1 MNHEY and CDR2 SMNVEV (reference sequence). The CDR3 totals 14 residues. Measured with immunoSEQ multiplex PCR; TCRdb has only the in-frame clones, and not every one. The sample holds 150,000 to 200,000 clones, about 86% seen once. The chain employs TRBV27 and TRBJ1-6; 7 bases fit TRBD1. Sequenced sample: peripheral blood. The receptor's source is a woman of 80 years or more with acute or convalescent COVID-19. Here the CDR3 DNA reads TGTGCCAGCAGTTCGACAGGGACCCGCTCACCCCTCCACTTT. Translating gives CASSSTGTRSPLHF.